This TCR beta chain was identified during a study of blood T cells in healthy people across ages. Study observations and caveats: Across samples, TCR beta diversity tracked strongly with naive T cell percentage. There was no known CMV status for donors, so expanded clonotype changes were possibly confounded.

Of note for this clonotype: The antigen remains undetermined.

Donors each provided 7.5 to 10 milliliters of peripheral blood. Germline V lookup: CDR1 SGHDT, CDR2 YYEEEE. The germline V and J ends were trimmed by 4 bases and 4 bases, with 6 bases remaining between them. This CDR3 is 12 amino acids long. A second PCR of roughly 7 to 11 cycles used a sample-barcoded 5' primer and a J-beta primer mix. Each CDR3 protein is one row after TCRdb ran MiXCR on the 5' RACE reads. The data contain about 1.6 million distinct CDR3 sequences, roughly a third of them seen just once; the ten biggest clones take up 11%. This receptor was identified in a woman aged 25 to 39 in good health. This chain joins TRBV5-6 and TRBJ2-4; D unclear. Sequences were obtained from blood. CDR3 protein: CASSVRKNIQYF. CDR3 DNA sequence: TGTGCCAGCAGCGTCAGGAAAAACATTCAGTACTTC.